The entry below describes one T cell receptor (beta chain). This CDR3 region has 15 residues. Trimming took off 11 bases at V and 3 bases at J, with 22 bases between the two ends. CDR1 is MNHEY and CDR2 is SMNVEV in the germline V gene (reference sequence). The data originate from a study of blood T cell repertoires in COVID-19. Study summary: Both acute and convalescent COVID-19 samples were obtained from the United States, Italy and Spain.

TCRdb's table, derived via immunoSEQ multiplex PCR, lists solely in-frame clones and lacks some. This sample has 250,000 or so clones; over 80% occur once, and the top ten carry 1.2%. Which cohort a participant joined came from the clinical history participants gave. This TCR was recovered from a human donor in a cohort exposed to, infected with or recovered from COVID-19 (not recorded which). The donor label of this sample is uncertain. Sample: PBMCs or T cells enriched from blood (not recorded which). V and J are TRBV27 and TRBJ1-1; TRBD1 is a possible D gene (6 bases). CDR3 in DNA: TGTGCCTCCTCCCGACGGGGGGCAGATTACACTGAAGCTTTCTTT. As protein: CASSRRGADYTEAFF.